This TCR beta chain derives from a study of control samples from healthy donors and cancer patients (dated by TCRdb to 2020 to 2021). V and J lose 3 bases and 3 bases, and a span of 20 bases separates them. From the germline V gene (reference sequence), CDR1 is GTSNPN and CDR2 is SVGIG. CDR3 length: 16 amino acids, cysteine to phenylalanine. The kept DNA is CDR3 alone, 48 bases in frame from the first base. Notes on this clone: Its antigen is not yet known. It has no much larger one-base neighbor in the sample; base qualities were not kept.

Libraries were constructed by the immunoSEQ multiplex PCR assay. TCRdb's version of the immuneACCESS table is confined to in-frame rearrangements and falls short of the full clone set. An unresolved V gene accounts for under half of the shortfall where checked; the remainder is of unknown origin. This sample has roughly 130,000 clones in its table, and about 93% of those were observed once. 1.7% of the sample is taken by the ten largest. The TCR originated in a man aged 45-60 years with head and neck cancer. Sequenced: PBMCs. The rearranged chain carries TRBV30 and TRBJ1-2, with no D gene named confidently. The DNA sequence is TGTGCCTGGAGAGTAATCCCGGGCCAGCTTCACTATGGCTACACCTTC. It is translated as CAWRVIPGQLHYGYTF.